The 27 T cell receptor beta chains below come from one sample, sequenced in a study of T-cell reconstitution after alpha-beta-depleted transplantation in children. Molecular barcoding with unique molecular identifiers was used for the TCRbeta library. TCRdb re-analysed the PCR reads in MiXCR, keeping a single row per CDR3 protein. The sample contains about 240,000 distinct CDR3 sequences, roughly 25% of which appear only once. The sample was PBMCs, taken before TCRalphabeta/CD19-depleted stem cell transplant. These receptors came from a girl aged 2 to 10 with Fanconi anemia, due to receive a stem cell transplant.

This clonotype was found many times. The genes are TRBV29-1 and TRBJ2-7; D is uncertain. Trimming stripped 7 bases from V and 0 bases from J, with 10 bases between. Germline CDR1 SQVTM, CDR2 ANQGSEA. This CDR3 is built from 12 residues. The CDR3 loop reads CSAGLSSYEQYF. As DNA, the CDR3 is TGCAGCGCGGGTCTTAGCTCCTACGAGCAGTACTTC.

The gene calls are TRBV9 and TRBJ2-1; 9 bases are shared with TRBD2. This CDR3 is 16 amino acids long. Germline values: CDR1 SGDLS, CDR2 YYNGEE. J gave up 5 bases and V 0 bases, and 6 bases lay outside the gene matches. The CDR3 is CASSVDPLAGNNEQFF. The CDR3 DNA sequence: TGTGCCAGCAGCGTAGATCCACTAGCGGGCAACAATGAGCAGTTCTTC.

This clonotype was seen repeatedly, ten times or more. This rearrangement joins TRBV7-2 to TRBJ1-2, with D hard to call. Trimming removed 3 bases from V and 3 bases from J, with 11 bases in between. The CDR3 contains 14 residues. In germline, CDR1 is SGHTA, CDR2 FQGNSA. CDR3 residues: CASSLDGRDYGYTF. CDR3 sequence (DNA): TGTGCCAGCAGCTTGGATGGACGGGACTATGGCTACACCTTC.

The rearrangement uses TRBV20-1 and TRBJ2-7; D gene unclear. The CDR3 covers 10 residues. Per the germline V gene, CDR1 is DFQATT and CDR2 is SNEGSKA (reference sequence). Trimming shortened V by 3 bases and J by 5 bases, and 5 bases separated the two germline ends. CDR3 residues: CSARVNEQYF. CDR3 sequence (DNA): TGCAGTGCTAGGGTTAACGAGCAGTACTTC.

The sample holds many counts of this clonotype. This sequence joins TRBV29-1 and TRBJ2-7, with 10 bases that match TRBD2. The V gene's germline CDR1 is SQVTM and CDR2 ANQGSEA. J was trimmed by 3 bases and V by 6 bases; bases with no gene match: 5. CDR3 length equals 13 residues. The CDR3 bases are TGCAGCGTGCGGACTAGCGGAGACTACGAGCAGTACTTC. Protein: CSVRTSGDYEQYF.

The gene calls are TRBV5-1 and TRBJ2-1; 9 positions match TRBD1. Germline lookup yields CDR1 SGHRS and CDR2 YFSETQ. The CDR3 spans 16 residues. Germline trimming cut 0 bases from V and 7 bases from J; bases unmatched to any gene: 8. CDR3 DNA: TGCGCCAGCAGCTTGGCCATGACAGGGGGTGGAAATGAGCAGTTCTTC. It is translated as CASSLAMTGGGNEQFF.

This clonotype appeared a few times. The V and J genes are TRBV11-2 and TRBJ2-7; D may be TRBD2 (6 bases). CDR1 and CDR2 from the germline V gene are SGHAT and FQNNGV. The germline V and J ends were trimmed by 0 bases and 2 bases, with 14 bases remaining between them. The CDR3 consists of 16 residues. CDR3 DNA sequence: TGTGCCAGCAGCTTAGATATGGGGACTTCTCCCTACGAGCAGTACTTC. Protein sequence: CASSLDMGTSPYEQYF.

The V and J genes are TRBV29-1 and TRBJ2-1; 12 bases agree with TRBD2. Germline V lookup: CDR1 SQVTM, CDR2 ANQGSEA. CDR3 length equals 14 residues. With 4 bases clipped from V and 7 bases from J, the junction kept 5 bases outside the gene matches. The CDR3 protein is CSVGRTSGMNEQFF. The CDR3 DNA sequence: TGCAGCGTTGGGAGGACTAGCGGGATGAATGAGCAGTTCTTC.

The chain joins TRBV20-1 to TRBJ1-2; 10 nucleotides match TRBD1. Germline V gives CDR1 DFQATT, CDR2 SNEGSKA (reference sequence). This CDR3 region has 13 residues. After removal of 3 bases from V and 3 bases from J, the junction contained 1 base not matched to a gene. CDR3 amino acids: CSARTGGDYGYTF. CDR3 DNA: TGCAGTGCTAGGACAGGGGGCGACTATGGCTACACCTTC.

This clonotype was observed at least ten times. The CDR3 DNA reads as TGCAGTGCTAGCCCCCTAGCGCTCTACGAGCAGTACTTC. As protein: CSASPLALYEQYF. J is TRBJ2-7 and V is TRBV20-1; D might be TRBD2 (6 bases). V was trimmed by 3 bases and J by 3 bases, leaving 12 bases between them. In germline, CDR1 is DFQATT, CDR2 SNEGSKA (reference sequence). The length of the CDR3 is 13 residues.

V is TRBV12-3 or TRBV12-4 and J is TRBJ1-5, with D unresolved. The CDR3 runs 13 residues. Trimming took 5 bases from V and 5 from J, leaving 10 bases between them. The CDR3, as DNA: TGTGCCAGCAGTCAATTAATGGATCAGCCCCAGCATTTT. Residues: CASSQLMDQPQHF.

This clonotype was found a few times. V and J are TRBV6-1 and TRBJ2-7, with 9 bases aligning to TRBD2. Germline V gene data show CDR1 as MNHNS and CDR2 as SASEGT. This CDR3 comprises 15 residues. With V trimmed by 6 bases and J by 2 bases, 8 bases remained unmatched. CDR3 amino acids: CASSDGREGAYEQYF. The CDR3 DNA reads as TGTGCCAGCAGCGATGGGCGGGAGGGCGCCTACGAGCAGTACTTC.

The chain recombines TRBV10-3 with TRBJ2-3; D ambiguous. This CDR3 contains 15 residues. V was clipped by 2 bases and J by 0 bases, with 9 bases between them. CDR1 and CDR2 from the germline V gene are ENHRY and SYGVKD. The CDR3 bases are TGTGCCATCAGTGAGGCAGCAGGAAGCACAGATACGCAGTATTTT. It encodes CAISEAAGSTDTQYF.

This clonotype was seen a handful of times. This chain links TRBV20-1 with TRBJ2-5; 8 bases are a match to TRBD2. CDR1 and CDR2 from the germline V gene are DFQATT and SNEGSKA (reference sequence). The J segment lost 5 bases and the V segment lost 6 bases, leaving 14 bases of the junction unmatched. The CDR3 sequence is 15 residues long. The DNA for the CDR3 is TGCAGTGCCAATGAACTAGCGGCCAAGGGGGAGACCCAGTACTTC. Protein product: CSANELAAKGETQYF.

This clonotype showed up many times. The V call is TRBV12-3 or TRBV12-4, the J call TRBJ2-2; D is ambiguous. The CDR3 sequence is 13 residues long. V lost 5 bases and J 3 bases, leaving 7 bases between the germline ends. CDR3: CASSLRYTGELFF. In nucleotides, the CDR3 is TGTGCCAGCAGTCTCCGTTACACCGGGGAGCTGTTTTTT.

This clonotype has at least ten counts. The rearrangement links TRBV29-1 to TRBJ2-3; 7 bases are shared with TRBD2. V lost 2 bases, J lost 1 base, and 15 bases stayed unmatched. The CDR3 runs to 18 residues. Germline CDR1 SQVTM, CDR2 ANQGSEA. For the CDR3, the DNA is TGCAGCGTTGAACGTATGTGGCCTAGCGGAGATCGCACAGATACGCAGTATTTT. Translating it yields CSVERMWPSGDRTDTQYF.

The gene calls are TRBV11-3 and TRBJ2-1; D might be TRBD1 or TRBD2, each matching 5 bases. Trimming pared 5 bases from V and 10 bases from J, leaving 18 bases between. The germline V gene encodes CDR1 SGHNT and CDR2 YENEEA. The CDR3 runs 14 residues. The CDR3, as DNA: TGTGCCAGCAGCGCAAGATCCCAGGGCGGGGAGCAGTTCTTC. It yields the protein CASSARSQGGEQFF.

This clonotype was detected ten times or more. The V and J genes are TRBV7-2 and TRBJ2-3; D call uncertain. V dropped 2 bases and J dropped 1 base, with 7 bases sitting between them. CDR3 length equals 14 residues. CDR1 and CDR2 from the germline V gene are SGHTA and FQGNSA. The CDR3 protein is CASSLWLGTDTQYF. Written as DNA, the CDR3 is TGTGCCAGCAGCTTATGGCTGGGCACAGATACGCAGTATTTT.

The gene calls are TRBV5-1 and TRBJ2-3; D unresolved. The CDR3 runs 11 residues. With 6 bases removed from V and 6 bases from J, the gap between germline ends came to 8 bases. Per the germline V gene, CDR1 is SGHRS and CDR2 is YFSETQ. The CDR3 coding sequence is TGCGCCAGCATTTGGCGGGATACGCAGTATTTT. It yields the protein CASIWRDTQYF.

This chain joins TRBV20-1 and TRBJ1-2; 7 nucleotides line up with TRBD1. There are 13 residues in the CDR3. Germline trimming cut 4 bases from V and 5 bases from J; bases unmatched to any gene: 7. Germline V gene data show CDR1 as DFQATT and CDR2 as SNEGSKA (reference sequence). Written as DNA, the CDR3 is TGCAGTGCTACTCGACAGGGATGGTATGGCTACACCTTC. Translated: CSATRQGWYGYTF.

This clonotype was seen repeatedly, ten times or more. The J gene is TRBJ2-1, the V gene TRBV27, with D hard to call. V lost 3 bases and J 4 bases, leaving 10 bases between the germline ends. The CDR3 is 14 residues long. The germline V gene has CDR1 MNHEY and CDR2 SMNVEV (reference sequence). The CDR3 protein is CASSFATAYNEQFF. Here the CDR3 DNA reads TGTGCCAGCAGTTTCGCCACAGCATACAATGAGCAGTTCTTC.

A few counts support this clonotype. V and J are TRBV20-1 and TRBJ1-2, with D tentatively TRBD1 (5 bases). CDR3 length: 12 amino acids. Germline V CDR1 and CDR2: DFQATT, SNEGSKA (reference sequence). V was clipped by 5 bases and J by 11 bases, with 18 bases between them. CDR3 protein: CSARVGQGRYTF. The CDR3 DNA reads TGCAGTGCTCGAGTCGGGCAGGGACGGTACACCTTC.

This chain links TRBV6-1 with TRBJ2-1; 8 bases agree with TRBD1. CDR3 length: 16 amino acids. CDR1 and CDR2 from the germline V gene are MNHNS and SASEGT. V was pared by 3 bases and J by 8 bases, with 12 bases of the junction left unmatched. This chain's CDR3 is CASSDMSGQGFDEQFF. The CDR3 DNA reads TGTGCCAGCAGTGACATGAGCGGACAGGGCTTTGATGAGCAGTTCTTC.

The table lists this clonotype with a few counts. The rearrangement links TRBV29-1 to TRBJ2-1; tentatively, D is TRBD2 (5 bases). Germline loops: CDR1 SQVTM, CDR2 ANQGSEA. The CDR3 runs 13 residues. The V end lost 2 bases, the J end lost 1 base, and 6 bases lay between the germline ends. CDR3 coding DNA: TGCAGCGTTGAACGACTATCCTACAATGAGCAGTTCTTC. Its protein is CSVERLSYNEQFF.

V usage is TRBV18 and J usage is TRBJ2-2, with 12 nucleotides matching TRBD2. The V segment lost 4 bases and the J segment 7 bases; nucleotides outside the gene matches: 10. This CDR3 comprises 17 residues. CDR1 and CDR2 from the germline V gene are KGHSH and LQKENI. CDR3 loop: CASSHRLAGDLNGELFF. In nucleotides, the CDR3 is TGTGCCAGCTCACACAGACTAGCGGGAGATTTGAACGGGGAGCTGTTTTTT.

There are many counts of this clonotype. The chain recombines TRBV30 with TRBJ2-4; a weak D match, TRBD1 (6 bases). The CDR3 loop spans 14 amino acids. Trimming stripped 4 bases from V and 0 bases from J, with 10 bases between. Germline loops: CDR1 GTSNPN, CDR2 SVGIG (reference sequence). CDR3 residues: CAWTLQGAKNIQYF. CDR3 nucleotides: TGTGCCTGGACTTTACAGGGAGCCAAAAACATTCAGTACTTC. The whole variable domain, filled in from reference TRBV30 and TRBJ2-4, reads SQTIHQWPATLVQPVGSPLSLECTVEGTSNPNLYWYRQAAGRGLQLLFYSVGIGQISSEVPQNLSASRPQDRQFILSSKKLLLSDSGFYLCAWTLQGAKNIQYFGAGTRLSVL.

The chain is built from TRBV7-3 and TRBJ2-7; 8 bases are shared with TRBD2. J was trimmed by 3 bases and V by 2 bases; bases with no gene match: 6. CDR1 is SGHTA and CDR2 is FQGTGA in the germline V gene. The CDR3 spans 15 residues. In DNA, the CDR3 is TGTGCCAGCAGCTTACAAGCGGGAGCACTCTACGAGCAGTACTTC. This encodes CASSLQAGALYEQYF. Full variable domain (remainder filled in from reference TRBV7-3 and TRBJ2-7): GAGVSQTPSNKVTEKGKYVELRCDPISGHTALYWYRQSLGQGPEFLIYFQGTGAADDSGLPNDRFFAVRPEGSVSTLKIQRTERGDSAVYLCASSLQAGALYEQYFGPGTRLTVT.